The next 31 T cell receptor beta chains were all read from a single sample in a study of blood T cell repertoires in COVID-19 (dated by TCRdb to 2019 to 2021). The receptor library was made with the immunoSEQ multiplex PCR assay. TCRdb mirrors the immuneACCESS table, restricted to in-frame sequences. Some clones are absent from its copies; in checked studies, under half trace to an unresolved V gene, and the reason for the others is unknown. The sample profile shows more than 95,000 clones; about 85% of them were found once. The leading ten clones occupy over 20% of the sample. The sample was peripheral blood. Receptor source: a woman over 75 with acute or convalescent COVID-19.

As DNA, the CDR3 is TGCGCCAGCAGCCCTGGGGACAGCAATTTGGATTCACCCCTCCACTTT. Encoded protein: CASSPGDSNLDSPLHF. The chain employs TRBV5-1 and TRBJ1-6; 7 bases align to TRBD1. This CDR3 has 16 amino acids. From germline, CDR1 is SGHRS and CDR2 YFSETQ. V was clipped by 4 bases and J by 8 bases; unmatched bases: 12.

This clone was observed a single time. The gene calls are TRBV11-3 and TRBJ1-1; D unclear. The germline V gene has CDR1 SGHNT and CDR2 YENEEA. The CDR3 length is 13 residues. Trimming pared 6 bases from V and 5 bases from J, leaving 13 bases between. The CDR3 region is CASSSNTGTEAFF. In nucleotides, the CDR3 is TGTGCCAGCAGTTCAAATACGGGGACTGAAGCTTTCTTT. Combining the CDR3 with reference TRBV11-3 and TRBJ1-1 gives the whole variable domain EAGVVQSPRYKIIEKKQPVAFWCNPISGHNTLYWYLQNLGQGPELLIRYENEEAVDDSQLPKDRFSAERLKGVDSTLKIQPAELGDSAVYLCASSSNTGTEAFFGQGTRLTVV.

This clone has just one count. The chain uses TRBV11-3 and TRBJ2-2; D not resolved. The CDR3 sequence is 15 residues long. Germline loops: CDR1 SGHNT, CDR2 YENEEA. Trimming cost V 1 base and J 3 bases, with 9 bases left between them. The CDR3 sequence is CASSLGFADTGELFF. The CDR3 nucleotides read TGTGCCAGCAGCTTAGGTTTTGCGGACACCGGGGAGCTGTTTTTT.

The rearrangement uses TRBV6-5 and TRBJ2-1; tentatively, D is TRBD1 (6 bases). The CDR3 contains 14 residues. The V gene's germline CDR1 is MNHEY and CDR2 SVGAGI. The V end was cut by 2 bases, the J end by 6 bases, with 11 bases between. The CDR3 DNA reads TGTGCCAGCAGTTACCCAGGGGTGAGCAATGAGCAGTTCTTC. It encodes CASSYPGVSNEQFF.

V is TRBV5-6 and J is TRBJ1-1; D is possibly TRBD1 (5 bases). Germline CDR1 is SGHDT and CDR2 is YYEEEE. Between the trimmed V and J ends, which lost 4 bases and 4 bases, there was a span of 14 bases. The CDR3 runs 14 residues. The CDR3 loop reads CASSRRGEVTEAFF. CDR3 sequence (DNA): TGTGCCAGCAGCCGGAGGGGTGAGGTCACTGAAGCTTTCTTT.

This chain connects TRBV5-4 to TRBJ1-2; 7 bases map to TRBD1. The V and J ends lost 4 bases and 4 bases, in that order; junction bases with no gene match: 10. The CDR3 contains 15 residues. Germline V CDR1 and CDR2: SGHNT, YYREEE (reference sequence). Written as DNA, the CDR3 is TGTGCCAGCAGCCAAAACAGGGGCTCGGGCTATGGCTACACCTTC. It codes for CASSQNRGSGYGYTF.

V usage is TRBV28 and J usage is TRBJ1-3; tentative D call: TRBD1 (5 bases). CDR3 length: 15 amino acids. Germline V lookup: CDR1 MDHEN, CDR2 SYDVKM. Trimming pared 2 bases from V and 0 bases from J, leaving 8 bases between. CDR3 in DNA: TGTGCCAGCAGTTTAGGGGGAGGCTCTGGAAACACCATATATTTT. Translation: CASSLGGGSGNTIYF. Using reference TRBV28 and TRBJ1-3 for the parts outside the CDR3, the full variable domain is DVKVTQSSRYLVKRTGEKVFLECVQDMDHENMFWYRQDPGLGLRLIYFSYDVKMKEKGDIPEGYSVSREKKERFSLILESASTNQTSMYLCASSLGGGSGNTIYFGEGSWLTVV.

The V gene is TRBV19, the J gene TRBJ1-6; 11 nucleotides align to TRBD1. Germline CDR1 is LNHDA and CDR2 is SQIVND (reference sequence). After removal of 3 bases from V and 8 bases from J, the junction contained 12 bases not matched to a gene. This CDR3 has 18 residues. The CDR3 DNA follows: TGTGCCAGTAGTATGTCACGCACCGGGACAGGGGGTTATTCACCCCTCCACTTT. This gives the protein CASSMSRTGTGGYSPLHF.

The V gene is TRBV4-2, the J gene TRBJ1-1; D remains ambiguous. Trimming pared 0 bases from V and 0 bases from J, leaving 8 bases between. This CDR3 has 15 residues. The V gene's germline CDR1 is LGHNA and CDR2 YNFKEQ. DNA of the CDR3: TGTGCCAGCAGCCAAGAGGGCGGGATGAACACTGAAGCTTTCTTT. Translating gives CASSQEGGMNTEAFF.

The chain links TRBV18 to TRBJ1-4; D might be TRBD1 (6 bases). This CDR3 has 16 residues. Germline CDR1 KGHSH, CDR2 LQKENI. The V end lost 0 bases, the J end lost 4 bases, and 12 bases lay between the germline ends. CDR3 bases: TGTGCCAGCTCACCACCAGTGGGGGCTCATAATGAAAAACTGTTTTTT. It specifies CASSPPVGAHNEKLFF.

The rearrangement links TRBV6-5 to TRBJ2-1; 9 nucleotides line up with TRBD1. J gave up 10 bases and V 3 bases, and 10 bases lay outside the gene matches. Looked up from germline, CDR1 is MNHEY and CDR2 is SVGAGI. The CDR3 length is 15 residues. The DNA of the CDR3 is TGTGCCAGCAGTTATAAGGGGACAGGGCGGAGGGAGCAGTTCTTC. Its protein product is CASSYKGTGRREQFF.

This clone was observed a single time. V usage is TRBV7-9 and J usage is TRBJ2-3; D gene uncertain. Germline V lookup: CDR1 SEHNR, CDR2 FQNEAQ (reference sequence). V was shortened by 5 bases and J by 1 base, with 19 bases between the two germline ends. The CDR3 runs to 17 residues. CDR3 nucleotides: TGTGCCAGCAGCACTCAGAGAGACATCTCCGGCACAGATACGCAGTATTTT. Amino acids: CASSTQRDISGTDTQYF. Variable domain in full (rest from reference TRBV7-9 and TRBJ2-3): DTGVSQNPRHKITKRGQNVTFRCDPISEHNRLYWYRQTLGQGPEFLTYFQNEAQLEKSRLLSDRFSAERPKGSFSTLEIQRTEQGDSAMYLCASSTQRDISGTDTQYFGPGTRLTVL.

The chain joins TRBV10-3 to TRBJ2-5; the D gene is possibly TRBD2 (6 bases). Trimming took off 3 bases at V and 3 bases at J, with 8 bases between the two ends. The CDR3 has 13 residues. Germline V CDR1 and CDR2: ENHRY, SYGVKD. The DNA of the CDR3 is TGTGCCATCAGTGATGGAGGGGAAGAGACCCAGTACTTC. It yields the protein CAISDGGEETQYF.

The chain couples TRBV5-4 to TRBJ1-1; unclear D gene. This CDR3 contains 12 residues. Germline CDR1 reads SGHNT; CDR2 reads YYREEE (reference sequence). V lost 2 bases, J lost 6 bases, and 8 bases lay in between. CDR3 sequence (DNA): TGTGCCAGCAGCTTCGGTCGGGCTGAAGCTTTCTTT. The encoded protein is CASSFGRAEAFF.

The chain employs TRBV7-9 and TRBJ1-4, with a possible D match to TRBD1 (6 bases). With 4 bases removed from V and 4 bases from J, the gap between germline ends came to 13 bases. The CDR3 is made up of 15 amino acids. Germline loops: CDR1 SEHNR, CDR2 FQNEAQ (reference sequence). CDR3: CASSSPDRFNEKLFF. CDR3 coding DNA: TGTGCCAGCAGCTCACCCGACAGGTTTAATGAAAAACTGTTTTTT.

V and J are TRBV15 and TRBJ1-3; D might be TRBD1 (5 bases). Germline CDR1 is LNHNV and CDR2 is YYDKDF (reference sequence). This CDR3 spans 13 amino acids. V shed 8 bases and J shed 3 bases, with 11 bases lying between them. The CDR3 protein is CATGGTSGNTIYF. DNA for the CDR3: TGTGCCACCGGCGGGACTAGTGGAAACACCATATATTTT.

The V and J genes are TRBV4-2 and TRBJ1-2; tentative D call: TRBD1 (5 bases). Germline lookup yields CDR1 LGHNA and CDR2 YNFKEQ. Trimming took 0 bases from V and 4 from J, leaving 9 bases between them. The CDR3 loop spans 14 amino acids. The CDR3 coding sequence is TGTGCCAGCAGCCAAGATATAGGGGTCTATGGCTACACCTTC. Its translation is CASSQDIGVYGYTF.

The chain combines TRBV2 with TRBJ1-4; TRBD1 aligns across 9 bases. Trimming removed 5 bases from V and 3 bases from J; junction bases left unmatched: 1. Germline CDR1 SNHLY, CDR2 FYNNEI. The CDR3 is 14 residues long. The CDR3 here is CASSYRGPNEKLFF. CDR3 DNA: TGTGCCAGCAGTTACAGGGGGCCTAATGAAAAACTGTTTTTT.

This chain uses TRBV7-3 with TRBJ2-3, with 14 bases identical to TRBD2. CDR1 is SGHTA, CDR2 FQGTGA, per germline. V dropped 5 bases and J dropped 9; count of bases not matched to a gene: 10. CDR3 length: 16 residues. The CDR3 loop reads CASSTGLAGAGRTQYF. In nucleotides, the CDR3 is TGTGCCAGCAGCACGGGACTAGCGGGGGCCGGGCGGACGCAGTATTTT.

The chain uses TRBV7-6 and TRBJ1-1; maybe TRBD1 (5 bases). The ends were cut back, 3 bases at V and 0 bases at J, with 8 bases in the middle. The V gene's germline CDR1 is SGHVS and CDR2 FNYEAQ. The CDR3 consists of 14 residues. The CDR3 DNA follows: TGTGCCAGCAGCTTGGGGCAGCTGAACACTGAAGCTTTCTTT. Its translation: CASSLGQLNTEAFF.

The chain employs TRBV2 and TRBJ2-1, with TRBD2 matching over 11 bases. The junction had 6 bases not matched to a gene; V was cut back by 5 bases and J by 15 bases. The germline CDR1 and CDR2 sequences are SNHLY and FYNNEI. The CDR3 is made up of 12 amino acids. CDR3 in amino acids: CASSQLAGVAFF. CDR3 DNA: TGTGCCAGCAGTCAACTAGCGGGGGTCGCGTTCTTC.

The rearrangement joins TRBV6-2 or TRBV6-3 to TRBJ1-5, with TRBD1 matching 7 bases. J lost 3 bases, V lost 2 bases, and 4 bases had no gene match. Germline V gives CDR1 MNHEY, CDR2 SVGEGT. CDR3 length: 15 residues. CDR3 region: CASSYVDRLNQPQHF. Written as DNA, the CDR3 is TGTGCCAGCAGTTACGTGGACAGGCTCAATCAGCCCCAGCATTTT.

The chain joins TRBV27 to TRBJ2-6; TRBD2 might be the D (6 bases). V gave up 3 bases and J gave up 2 bases, with 11 bases separating them. In germline, CDR1 is MNHEY, CDR2 SMNVEV (reference sequence). CDR3 length: 16 residues. The CDR3 protein is CASSLEGPTGANVLTF. Written as DNA, the CDR3 is TGTGCCAGCAGTTTGGAGGGCCCCACTGGGGCCAACGTCCTGACTTTC.

V usage is TRBV27 and J usage is TRBJ1-5; D is undetermined. The germline CDR1 and CDR2 sequences are MNHEY and SMNVEV (reference sequence). V lost 6 bases and J 2 bases, leaving 11 bases between the germline ends. The CDR3 extends over 14 amino acids. CDR3 sequence reads: CASSLNTGNQPQHF. CDR3 in DNA: TGTGCCAGCAGCTTGAACACCGGCAATCAGCCCCAGCATTTT.

This clone was found once. As DNA, the CDR3 is TGCGCCAGCAGCTTGGGCAGGGCCTACACTGAAGCTTTCTTT. It codes for CASSLGRAYTEAFF. The chain employs TRBV5-1 and TRBJ1-1, with D tentatively TRBD1 (5 bases). Trimming took off 0 bases at V and 3 bases at J, with 9 bases between the two ends. Germline CDR1 and CDR2: SGHRS and YFSETQ. The CDR3 consists of 14 residues.

This clone occurred a few times. This chain uses TRBV14 with TRBJ1-1, with D possibly TRBD1 on 5 matching bases. The CDR3 is made up of 16 amino acids. Trimming left V 4 bases short and J 0 bases short, with 15 bases between. Germline CDR1 is SGHDN and CDR2 is FVKESK. This CDR3 reads CASSRGGTVLNTEAFF. CDR3 in DNA: TGTGCCAGCAGCCGGGGAGGGACTGTCCTGAACACTGAAGCTTTCTTT.

This clone came up once. The CDR3 loop reads CASSHPQGVPEAFF. Here the CDR3 DNA reads TGTGCCAGCAGTCACCCACAGGGGGTACCTGAAGCTTTCTTT. V is TRBV6-5 and J is TRBJ1-1; 8 nucleotides align to TRBD1. Germline CDR1 is MNHEY and CDR2 is SVGAGI. CDR3 length: 14 residues. V was clipped by 5 bases and J by 6 bases; unmatched bases: 8.

V and J are TRBV4-2 and TRBJ1-1; a weak D match, TRBD1 (5 bases). Germline CDR1 LGHNA, CDR2 YNFKEQ. The CDR3 covers 16 residues. The V end was cut by 2 bases, the J end by 4 bases, with 17 bases between. CDR3 in DNA: TGTGCCAGCAGCCAACCCGGGGAGGGCGGGGGCACTGAAGCTTTCTTT. Its protein is CASSQPGEGGGTEAFF.

In regard to this clone: Within the sample, other DNA sequences also encode this same CDR3. The V and J genes are TRBV7-2 and TRBJ1-2; 7 nucleotides line up with TRBD1. Losses at the gene ends were 5 bases for V and 2 bases for J; bases not matched to a gene: 5. CDR3 size: 14 residues. Per the germline V gene, CDR1 is SGHTA and CDR2 is FQGNSA. CDR3 DNA sequence: TGTGCCAGCAGCCCAGGGGGATCGAACTATGGCTACACCTTC. It translates to CASSPGGSNYGYTF.

The chain combines TRBV7-3 with TRBJ2-2; TRBD2 aligns across 8 bases. This CDR3 region has 16 residues. Losses at the gene ends were 0 bases for V and 2 bases for J; bases not matched to a gene: 2. In germline, CDR1 is SGHTA, CDR2 FQGTGA. In DNA, the CDR3 is TGTGCCAGCAGCTTAACCGGGACTAGAAACACCGGGGAGCTGTTTTTT. Encoded protein: CASSLTGTRNTGELFF.

The chain joins TRBV4-2 to TRBJ1-3; 7 nucleotides align to TRBD1. The CDR3 consists of 15 residues. The germline gives CDR1 LGHNA, CDR2 YNFKEQ. With V trimmed by 0 bases and J by 5 bases, 4 bases remained unmatched. DNA for the CDR3: TGTGCCAGCAGCCAAGAACAGGGGTTCCGAAACACCATATATTTT. Amino acid sequence: CASSQEQGFRNTIYF.